These 25 T cell receptor delta chains were all obtained from the same sample, sequenced in a study of gamma-delta chains in newborns, infants, children. TCRdb called clones from the reads again using CATT. The sample carries 10,000 to 14,000 delta-chain clones, about 8.8% recorded once. Sequenced: blood. Receptors were obtained from a child who was a newborn, infant or young child, either healthy, febrile or measles-vaccinated (not recorded which).

The table lists this clone with a few counts. The J gene is TRDJ1, the V gene TRDV2, with TRDD3 matching over 12 bases. Germline lookup yields CDR1 GEAIGNYY and CDR2 EKD. V was pared by 3 bases and J by 0 bases, with 13 bases of the junction left unmatched. The CDR3 is made up of 19 amino acids. CDR3 region: CACDSLLGDTDSYTDKLIF. The DNA of the CDR3 is TGTGCCTGTGACTCACTACTGGGGGATACCGACTCGTACACCGATAAACTCATCTTT.

The chain is built from TRDV2 and TRDJ1; the match to TRDD3 covers 8 bases. The V gene's germline CDR1 is GEAIGNYY and CDR2 EKD. Losses at the gene ends were 1 base for V and 0 bases for J; bases not matched to a gene: 15. CDR3 length equals 19 residues. CDR3 loop: CACDTMRLAGGTYTDKLIF. CDR3 sequence (DNA): TGTGCCTGTGACACAATGCGGCTTGCTGGGGGAACGTACACCGATAAACTCATCTTT.

This clone was seen a few times. Other DNA sequences in the same sample also yield this CDR3. The chain employs TRDV2 and TRDJ1, with 7 bases matching TRDD3. Germline V gives CDR1 GEAIGNYY, CDR2 EKD. V gave up 1 base and J gave up 0 bases; unmatched junction bases: 4. CDR3 length: 15 residues. The CDR3 loop reads CACDTLGGHTDKLIF. The DNA of the CDR3 is TGTGCCTGTGACACTCTGGGGGGCCACACCGATAAACTCATCTTT.

V usage is TRDV1 and J usage is TRDJ4; 12 nucleotides agree with TRDD3. Per the germline V gene, CDR1 is TSWWSYY and CDR2 is QGS. The CDR3 totals 22 residues. V lost 5 bases and J lost 0; bases outside the gene matches: 25. The CDR3 nucleotides are TGTGCTCTTGGGCCCCGGCCTTCCCACCCTCACTGGGGGATACCTCGACCCAGACCCCTGATCTTT. Encoded protein: CALGPRPSHPHWGIPRPRPLIF.

This clone has only a few counts. One end of the junction does not line up with germline, which may come from a read error. The V call is TRDV2, the J call TRDJ3; TRDD3 agrees at 8 bases. Germline CDR1 is GEAIGNYY and CDR2 is EKD. The CDR3 has 19 amino acids. CDR3 DNA sequence: TGCGCCTGTGACACGGGATACGCTCGGGGCTCCTGGGACACCCGACAGATGTTTTTC. This codes for CACDTGYARGSWDTRQMFF.

The V gene is TRDV2, the J gene TRDJ1, with TRDD3 identical over 13 bases. Matching the DNA to germline supplied the J gene, which TCRdb does not give. The CDR3 is made up of 19 amino acids. The germline CDR1 and CDR2 sequences are GEAIGNYY and EKD. Unmatched junction bases numbered 9, after V lost 0 bases and J lost 0 bases. CDR3 protein: CACDTFPTGGYGNTDKLIF. CDR3 sequence (DNA): TGTGCCTGTGACACCTTTCCTACTGGGGGATACGGGAACACCGATAAACTCATCTTT.

The J gene is TRDJ2, the V gene TRDV2, with no clear D. Germline CDR1 is GEAIGNYY and CDR2 is EKD. The ends were cut back, 0 bases at V and 4 bases at J, with 17 bases in the middle. The CDR3 consists of 17 residues. The DNA of the CDR3 is TGTGCCTGTGACACCGTGACCAGGGAACCAACGACAGCACAACTCTTCTTT. The encoded protein is CACDTVTREPTTAQLFF.

This clone is medium-sized within its sample. This chain uses TRDV2 with TRDJ1; D is perhaps TRDD2 or TRDD3 (8 bases each). This CDR3 has 20 amino acids. V lost 3 bases, J lost 0 bases, and 28 bases lay in between. From germline, CDR1 is GEAIGNYY and CDR2 EKD. CDR3 in amino acids: CACDPLPTSTGGLYTDKLIF. The DNA of the CDR3 is TGTGCCTGTGACCCACTTCCTACTAGTACTGGGGGTTTGTACACCGATAAACTCATCTTT.

V is TRDV2 and J is TRDJ1; TRDD3 matches at 10 bases. V gave up 3 bases and J gave up 0 bases; unmatched junction bases: 9. The CDR3 covers 17 residues. Germline CDR1 is GEAIGNYY and CDR2 is EKD. CDR3 sequence reads: CACDVLGDGPYTDKLIF. The CDR3 DNA reads as TGTGCCTGTGACGTACTGGGGGATGGGCCCTACACCGATAAACTCATCTTT.

The chain is built from TRDV1 and TRDJ1; 9 bases agree with TRDD2. TCRdb gives no J gene; it was assigned here by matching the DNA to germline. CDR1 and CDR2 (germline): TSWWSYY, QGS. There are 20 residues in the CDR3. The V gene end was trimmed by 2 bases and the J gene end by 2 bases; junction bases not matched to a gene: 18. The CDR3 nucleotides are TGTGCTCTTGGGGAATTCCTCCCGCCTTCCTACGGAACTGGGACCGATAAACTCATCTTT. Translating gives CALGEFLPPSYGTGTDKLIF.

This clone was counted between two and nine times. The rearrangement links TRDV2 to TRDJ3; D remains unclear. V lost 0 bases and J lost 0, with 8 bases in between. Per the germline V gene, CDR1 is GEAIGNYY and CDR2 is EKD. The CDR3 has 17 residues. The CDR3 DNA is TGTGCCTGTGACACCATCGGGAGCTCCTGGGACACCCGACAGATGTTTTTC. Translated: CACDTIGSSWDTRQMFF.

The sample holds a few counts of this clone. The rearrangement links TRDV2 to TRDJ2; D not certain. This CDR3 region has 14 residues. V was clipped by 5 bases and J by 5 bases, with 14 bases between them. Germline loops: CDR1 GEAIGNYY, CDR2 EKD. The DNA for the CDR3 is TGTGCCTGTGGCACGGTACAGACTACAGCACAACTCTTCTTT. Protein: CACGTVQTTAQLFF.

About this clone: The junction departs from germline at one end; a sequencing error may be responsible. The genes are TRDV2 and TRDJ1, with D perhaps matching TRDD3 (5 bases). The germline V gene has CDR1 GEAIGNYY and CDR2 EKD. The CDR3 is 14 amino acids. This chain's CDR3 is CACDSLTGFDKLTF. The CDR3, as DNA: TGTGCCTGTGACTCGCTTACTGGTTTTGATAAACTCACCTTT.

V gene TRDV2 combines with J gene TRDJ3; 9 nucleotides match TRDD3. CDR3 length: 19 amino acids. From germline, CDR1 is GEAIGNYY and CDR2 EKD. V was pared by 0 bases and J by 1 base, with 6 bases of the junction left unmatched. Here the CDR3 reads CACDTLLGDRSWDTRQMFF. CDR3 nucleotides: TGTGCCTGTGACACCCTCTTGGGGGATAGATCCTGGGACACCCGACAGATGTTTTTC.

This rearrangement joins TRAV29/DV5 to TRDJ1; D is perhaps TRDD3 (6 bases). The germline V gene has CDR1 NSMFDY and CDR2 ISSIKDK. The CDR3 sequence is 17 residues long. Trimming took 0 bases from V and 6 from J, leaving 24 bases between them. The DNA of the CDR3 is TGTGCAGCAAGCGGGGTCAAGAGGGATCGGGGGGAGTATAAACTCATCTTT. It specifies CAASGVKRDRGEYKLIF.

This clone was observed a handful of times. The chain links TRDV2 to TRDJ1, with 12 bases fitting TRDD3. V trimming: 1 base; J trimming: 0 bases; junction bases outside the gene matches: 29. CDR1 and CDR2 (germline): GEAIGNYY, EKD. This CDR3 spans 25 amino acids. The CDR3 spells CACDTLTGGYTQVSPRGRYTDKLIF. DNA of the CDR3: TGTGCCTGTGACACGCTTACTGGGGGATACACCCAAGTTTCTCCGAGGGGCCGTTACACCGATAAACTCATCTTT.

This clone was picked up a small number of times. The gene calls are TRAV29/DV5 and TRDJ3; D unclear. This CDR3 is 18 amino acids long. V was shortened by 0 bases and J by 0 bases, with 13 bases between the two germline ends. Germline V lookup: CDR1 NSMFDY, CDR2 ISSIKDK. CDR3 amino acids: CAASAERTSSWDTRQMFF. CDR3 DNA sequence: TGTGCAGCAAGCGCAGAAAGGACTAGCTCCTGGGACACCCGACAGATGTTTTTC.

The chain joins TRDV2 to TRDJ1, with D perhaps matching TRDD3 (6 bases). The germline gives CDR1 GEAIGNYY, CDR2 EKD. CDR3 size: 16 residues. V was trimmed by 4 bases and J by 2 bases, leaving 19 bases between them. CDR3 sequence: CACEGLGILGTDKLIF. The CDR3 DNA reads TGTGCCTGTGAAGGTCTGGGGATTTTGGGGACCGATAAACTCATCTTT.

This clone was observed a few times. V gene TRDV2 combines with J gene TRDJ1, with TRDD3 matching 11 bases. Germline-derived CDR1 and CDR2 are GEAIGNYY and EKD. Trimming removed 0 bases from V and 7 bases from J; junction bases left unmatched: 9. This CDR3 comprises 16 residues. The CDR3 sequence is CACDTLMGDTLGKLIF. CDR3 sequence (DNA): TGTGCCTGTGACACCTTAATGGGGGATACGCTGGGTAAACTCATCTTT.

V is TRDV1 and J is TRDJ1; 8 positions agree with TRDD3. Germline trimming cut 5 bases from V and 5 bases from J; bases unmatched to any gene: 16. This CDR3 region has 17 residues. Germline V lookup: CDR1 TSWWSYY, CDR2 QGS. CDR3 in amino acids: CALGPNWGPPDPDKLIF. For the CDR3, the DNA is TGTGCTCTTGGGCCAAACTGGGGGCCACCGGACCCAGATAAACTCATCTTT.

This clone has only a few counts. This chain joins TRDV2 and TRDJ1; D is uncertain. The germline gives CDR1 GEAIGNYY, CDR2 EKD. The CDR3 runs to 15 residues. Trimming shortened V by 0 bases and J by 2 bases, and 12 bases separated the two germline ends. CDR3 residues: CACDTMLVDTDKLIF. The CDR3 DNA is TGTGCCTGTGACACCATGCTGGTGGATACCGATAAACTCATCTTT.

This chain connects TRDV2 to TRDJ1, with a possible D match to TRDD2 (9 bases). V gave up 0 bases and J gave up 1 base, with 29 bases separating them. This CDR3 has 21 amino acids. CDR1 is GEAIGNYY and CDR2 is EKD in the germline V gene. Here the CDR3 reads CACDTLGLPTSLGDPTDKLIF. For the CDR3, the DNA is TGTGCCTGTGACACCCTCGGCCTTCCTACGTCCCTGGGGGACCCCACCGATAAACTCATCTTT.

This clone was detected only a few times. The genes are TRDV1 and TRDJ1, with TRDD3 matching over 7 bases. Per germline, CDR1 TSWWSYY and CDR2 QGS. This CDR3 has 15 amino acids. V lost 1 base to trimming and J lost 0 bases; unmatched junction nucleotides: 2. CDR3 in DNA: TGTGCTCTTGGGGAACGTCTGGGGGACACCGATAAACTCATCTTT. Protein product: CALGERLGDTDKLIF.

This clone was seen a handful of times. The chain carries TRDV2 and TRDJ3, with 7 bases matching TRDD3. Per germline, CDR1 GEAIGNYY and CDR2 EKD. The V and J ends lost 1 base and 0 bases, in that order; junction bases with no gene match: 2. This CDR3 comprises 17 residues. CDR3 DNA: TGTGCCTGTGACACTCTGGGGGGCTCCTGGGACACCCGACAGATGTTTTTC. This sequence encodes CACDTLGGSWDTRQMFF.

The table lists this clone with a few counts. The chain recombines TRDV2 with TRDJ1, with 11 bases identical to TRDD3. V gave up 1 base and J gave up 0 bases; unmatched junction bases: 18. The CDR3 covers 21 residues. Germline loops: CDR1 GEAIGNYY, CDR2 EKD. In DNA, the CDR3 is TGTGCCTGTGACACGGTCGGGCTGGGGGATACCGATATACAAGACACCGATAAACTCATCTTT. Residues: CACDTVGLGDTDIQDTDKLIF.